These 28 T cell receptor beta chains originate from one sample sequenced in a study of T cells in Graves' hyperthyroidism and ophthalmopathy. Amplified TCR beta CDR3 regions came from RNA transcripts. Primed by the HTBI set, a first-round RT-PCR was run on the TCR CDR3. TCRdb reprocessed the multiplex PCR reads with MiXCR, giving one entry per CDR3 protein. In the table there are 160,000 or so distinct CDR3 sequences, less than 10% of which are singletons. Material: blood. The origin of the receptors is a woman younger than 35 with Graves' hyperthyroidism that later progressed to Graves' ophthalmopathy.

This clonotype has ten or more counts. The chain couples TRBV7-2 to TRBJ2-1, with 9 bases fitting TRBD2. V shed 1 base and J 8 bases; nucleotides not matched to a gene: 9. CDR1 is SGHTA, CDR2 FQGNSA, per germline. The CDR3 loop spans 16 amino acids. CDR3: CASSLGRGAGGHEQFF. The CDR3 nucleotides read TGTGCCAGCAGCTTAGGGAGGGGAGCGGGGGGTCATGAGCAGTTCTTC.

This clonotype was found many times. The chain is built from TRBV7-3 and TRBJ1-5; tentative D call: TRBD1 (6 bases). From germline, CDR1 is SGHTA and CDR2 FQGTGA. This CDR3 has 13 residues. Trimming shortened V by 5 bases and J by 6 bases, and 11 bases separated the two germline ends. The CDR3 DNA reads TGTGCCAGCAGCACACAACAGGGTCAGCCCCAGCATTTT. This gives the protein CASSTQQGQPQHF.

This clonotype appeared many times. V gene TRBV6-1 combines with J gene TRBJ2-7; no definite D call. The CDR3 has 15 amino acids. Trimming took off 2 bases at V and 3 bases at J, with 14 bases between the two ends. Looked up from germline, CDR1 is MNHNS and CDR2 is SASEGT. The CDR3 DNA sequence: TGTGCCAGCAGTGAATTTGGTAACATAAACTACGAGCAGTACTTC. Protein: CASSEFGNINYEQYF.

A few counts support this clonotype. The chain employs TRBV6-1 and TRBJ2-4, with a tentative D call TRBD1 (5 bases). CDR3 size: 15 residues. Trimming stripped 3 bases from V and 0 bases from J, with 9 bases between. Germline values: CDR1 MNHNS, CDR2 SASEGT. The CDR3 is CASSDRALAKNIQYF. CDR3 bases: TGTGCCAGCAGTGACAGGGCTCTAGCCAAAAACATTCAGTACTTC.

There are many counts of this clonotype. The chain uses TRBV30 and TRBJ2-3; D possibly corresponds to TRBD1 (6 bases). The CDR3 sequence is 15 residues long. Germline V gene data show CDR1 as GTSNPN and CDR2 as SVGIG (reference sequence). Deletions cut 2 bases from V and 4 bases from J, with 16 bases between. CDR3 nucleotide sequence: TGTGCCTGGAGTTTGGGGCAGGGGACCTCAGATACGCAGTATTTT. It specifies CAWSLGQGTSDTQYF.

This clonotype was seen more than once but under ten times. The chain has TRBV10-3 and TRBJ2-1; D is undetermined. The germline V and J ends were trimmed by 7 bases and 6 bases, with 7 bases remaining between them. The CDR3 consists of 11 residues. CDR1 and CDR2 from the germline V gene are ENHRY and SYGVKD. CDR3 nucleotides: TGTGCCATCAAGTTTGCCAATGAGCAGTTCTTC. Its translation is CAIKFANEQFF.

This clonotype has more than one count but fewer than ten. The chain is built from TRBV10-3 and TRBJ2-7, with D possibly being TRBD2 (5 bases). The CDR3 spans 14 residues. Germline assignment: CDR1 ENHRY and CDR2 SYGVKD. V lost 7 bases and J lost 2, with 15 bases in between. The CDR3 is CAIKDSEPAYEQYF. In nucleotides, the CDR3 is TGTGCCATCAAGGATAGCGAACCTGCCTACGAGCAGTACTTC.

This clonotype was seen many times. V gene TRBV12-3 or TRBV12-4 combines with J gene TRBJ2-7; D might be TRBD1 or TRBD2, each matching 7 bases. V shed 7 bases and J shed 3 bases, with 19 bases lying between them. This CDR3 is built from 15 residues. The DNA for the CDR3 is TGTGCCAGCACCCCCCCGGGGGGACAGTTCTACGAGCAGTACTTC. It is translated as CASTPPGGQFYEQYF.

This chain links TRBV3-1 with TRBJ1-6; D not resolved. The CDR3 runs to 18 residues. Per germline, CDR1 LGHDT and CDR2 YNNKEL (reference sequence). Trimming cost V 0 bases and J 8 bases, with 20 bases left between them. The CDR3 reads CASSQEKITVFGDSPLHF. CDR3 sequence (DNA): TGTGCCAGCAGCCAAGAAAAAATCACAGTGTTTGGGGATTCACCCCTCCACTTT.

V and J are TRBV5-1 and TRBJ1-1, with unresolved D. CDR1 and CDR2 from the germline V gene are SGHRS and YFSETQ. Trimming cost V 0 bases and J 11 bases, with 11 bases left between them. The CDR3 has 12 amino acids. DNA for the CDR3: TGCGCCAGCAGCTTGGAGGGCGTGGGGGCTTTCTTT. Translating gives CASSLEGVGAFF.

About this clonotype itself: This clone may be a read error of a much larger clone one base away. V gene TRBV20-1 combines with J gene TRBJ1-1; D is ambiguous. This CDR3 has 13 amino acids. The germline V gene has CDR1 DFQATT and CDR2 SNEGSKA (reference sequence). The CDR3 DNA follows: TGCAGTGCTAAAGCTGGGATGTGGACTGAAGTTTTCTTT. Amino acid sequence: CSAKAGMWTEVFF.

The chain carries TRBV5-5 and TRBJ1-5, with D unresolved. This CDR3 is built from 14 residues. Trimming cost V 1 base and J 6 bases, with 11 bases left between them. The V gene's germline CDR1 is SGHKS and CDR2 YYEKEE (reference sequence). The CDR3 DNA is TGTGCCAGCAGCTTGTTCGGCCGCCGTCAGCCCCAGCATTTT. Its protein product is CASSLFGRRQPQHF.

In this sample, this clonotype turned up many times. V gene TRBV6-1 combines with J gene TRBJ1-5, with D possibly TRBD1 on 6 matching bases. With 8 bases removed from V and 4 bases from J, the gap between germline ends came to 15 bases. The germline V gene encodes CDR1 MNHNS and CDR2 SASEGT. The CDR3 spans 14 residues. The CDR3 DNA reads TGTGCCAGCCGGGGCACAGGGACTAATCAGCCCCAGCATTTT. Translating it yields CASRGTGTNQPQHF.

This clonotype was counted a few times. The CDR3 region is CASRIPQGNYGYTF. The CDR3 DNA follows: TGTGCCAGCCGAATCCCACAGGGCAACTATGGCTACACCTTC. This chain joins TRBV19 and TRBJ1-2; possible D gene TRBD1, 6 bases. V was cut by 9 bases and J by 2 bases, with 16 bases left in between. Germline CDR1 and CDR2: LNHDA and SQIVND (reference sequence). The CDR3 runs to 14 residues.

This clonotype appeared many times. V gene TRBV20-1 combines with J gene TRBJ2-5, with D perhaps TRBD2 (5 bases). Trimming took 6 bases from V and 2 from J, leaving 13 bases between them. In germline, CDR1 is DFQATT, CDR2 SNEGSKA (reference sequence). The CDR3 length is 13 residues. The CDR3 DNA reads as TGCAGTGCCCCCAGTAGCGCGCAAGAGACCCAGTACTTC. Encoded protein: CSAPSSAQETQYF.

This clonotype appeared many times. The V call is TRBV28, the J call TRBJ1-5; 7 bases are a match to TRBD1. CDR1 is MDHEN, CDR2 SYDVKM, per germline. V lost 5 bases to trimming and J lost 2 bases; unmatched junction nucleotides: 12. This CDR3 comprises 17 residues. The CDR3 here is CASSIQTGWGGNQPQHF. CDR3 coding DNA: TGTGCCAGCAGTATCCAGACAGGGTGGGGAGGCAATCAGCCCCAGCATTTT.

A word on this clonotype: This may stem from a read error, because a much larger clone lies one nucleotide away. Here the CDR3 reads CASSGQLTYVQYF. The CDR3 bases are TGTGCCAGCAGTGGACAACTTACCTACGTGCAGTACTTC. The chain combines TRBV6-2 or TRBV6-3 with TRBJ2-7, with D possibly TRBD1 on 5 matching bases. This CDR3 contains 13 residues. Germline V gene lookup returns CDR1 MNHEY and CDR2 SVGEGT.

This clonotype was recorded a few times. The chain recombines TRBV6-1 with TRBJ2-7, with 8 bases matching TRBD1. CDR1 MNHNS and CDR2 SASEGT come from the germline V gene. The CDR3 length is 15 residues. With V trimmed by 6 bases and J by 4 bases, 11 bases remained unmatched. CDR3 loop: CASRSGGTGGYEQYF. The CDR3 DNA sequence: TGTGCCAGCAGGTCCGGAGGCACAGGGGGTTACGAGCAGTACTTC.

This clonotype has ten or more counts. The chain is built from TRBV6-5 and TRBJ1-2; TRBD1 matches 7 bases. Germline lookup yields CDR1 MNHEY and CDR2 SVGAGI. The CDR3 extends over 14 amino acids. The trim removed 0 bases at V and 10 bases at J, leaving 8 bases unmatched. CDR3 in amino acids: CASSYSYGQVIYTF. Here the CDR3 DNA reads TGTGCCAGCAGTTACTCCTACGGACAGGTCATCTACACCTTC.

This clonotype appeared many times. The chain joins TRBV6-6 to TRBJ2-1; 8 bases are shared with TRBD2. The CDR3 is made up of 16 amino acids. V was pared by 2 bases and J by 4 bases, with 7 bases of the junction left unmatched. The germline gives CDR1 MNHNY, CDR2 SVGAGI (reference sequence). The CDR3 loop reads CASSYGGRGGYNEQFF. The CDR3 region has the DNA TGTGCCAGCAGTTACGGGGGACGGGGGGGATACAATGAGCAGTTCTTC.

This clonotype has a count of ten or more. The chain combines TRBV18 with TRBJ2-3; D remains unclear. The CDR3 runs to 17 residues. The V and J ends lost 1 base and 5 bases respectively, with 19 bases between them. Per germline, CDR1 KGHSH and CDR2 LQKENI. The DNA for the CDR3 is TGTGCCAGCTCACCACTCCCGTCCTGGGAATTGGGAGATACGCAGTATTTT. Residues: CASSPLPSWELGDTQYF.

At least ten counts were recorded for this clonotype. This rearrangement joins TRBV9 to TRBJ2-3; D remains ambiguous. Germline CDR1 is SGDLS and CDR2 is YYNGEE. There are 15 residues in the CDR3. Trimming removed 6 bases from V and 2 bases from J, with 16 bases in between. The CDR3 DNA follows: TGTGCCAGCACCAGCTCCGGAGCGCTCACAGATACGCAGTATTTT. It is translated as CASTSSGALTDTQYF.

This clonotype turned up a few times. The rearrangement links TRBV6-2 or TRBV6-3 to TRBJ2-3; the match to TRBD2 covers 8 bases. The CDR3 has 17 residues. CDR1 MNHEY and CDR2 SVGEGT come from the germline V gene. V dropped 4 bases and J dropped 2; count of bases not matched to a gene: 11. The CDR3 sequence is CASSFSPATSATDTQYF. In nucleotides, the CDR3 is TGTGCCAGCAGTTTTTCACCCGCGACTAGCGCCACAGATACGCAGTATTTT.

This clonotype came up many times. V is TRBV7-2 and J is TRBJ2-5; 11 bases are a match to TRBD2. Germline V gene data show CDR1 as SGHTA and CDR2 as FQGNSA. J lost 5 bases, V lost 5 bases, and 7 bases had no gene match. The CDR3 sequence is 15 residues long. As DNA, the CDR3 is TGTGCCAGCAGCAGTAGCGGGGGGGCCGGGGAGACCCAGTACTTC. Protein sequence: CASSSSGGAGETQYF.

This clonotype was seen repeatedly, ten times or more. The chain's CDR3 is CASSLGFVDTEAFF. The CDR3, as DNA: TGTGCCAGTAGTCTGGGATTCGTGGACACTGAAGCTTTCTTT. The V and J genes are TRBV19 and TRBJ1-1, with D unresolved. The germline V and J ends were trimmed by 5 bases and 3 bases, with 13 bases remaining between them. CDR3 length: 14 residues. Per germline, CDR1 LNHDA and CDR2 SQIVND (reference sequence).

CDR3 DNA sequence: TGTGCCAGCTCAACAACTAGCGGTACCTACAATGAGCAGTTCTTC. Protein product: CASSTTSGTYNEQFF. The rearrangement joins TRBV18 to TRBJ2-1; the match to TRBD2 covers 8 bases. The germline gives CDR1 KGHSH, CDR2 LQKENI. The CDR3 consists of 15 residues. Trimming took 5 bases from V and 2 from J; bases not matched to a gene: 5.

At least ten counts were recorded for this clonotype. The rearrangement links TRBV2 to TRBJ1-6, with unresolved D. This CDR3 is 13 amino acids long. Trimming took 10 bases from V and 6 from J, leaving 13 bases between them. Germline values: CDR1 SNHLY, CDR2 FYNNEI. In DNA form, the CDR3 reads TGTGCCACCTCGGACTTATTTAATTCACCCCTCCACTTT. This gives the protein CATSDLFNSPLHF.

This clonotype was recorded at least ten times. This sequence joins TRBV25-1 and TRBJ1-2, with D uncertain. CDR1 is MGHDK and CDR2 is SYGVNS in the germline V gene. With 3 bases removed from V and 8 bases from J, the gap between germline ends came to 13 bases. The CDR3 spans 13 residues. The chain's CDR3 is CASSDLPTTGYTF. The CDR3, as DNA: TGTGCCAGCAGTGACCTTCCGACAACGGGCTACACCTTC.